This T cell receptor (beta chain) came from a study of tumour-infiltrating T cells in Burkitt lymphoma. Only in-frame clones appear in the TCRdb table, and some are missing; sequencing was by immunoSEQ multiplex PCR. The profile shows 11,000 to 15,000 clones, 25% to 35% of them singletons. Germline values: CDR1 SNHLY, CDR2 FYNNEI. This CDR3 has 16 amino acids. The V end lost 5 bases, the J end lost 0 bases, and 14 bases lay between the germline ends. The TCR originated in a human donor with diffuse large B-cell lymphoma. Sample: tumor tissue. The chain links TRBV2 to TRBJ1-5, with D unclear. The CDR3 reads CASSHPGPYSNQPQHF. The CDR3, as DNA: TGTGCCAGCAGTCACCCGGGCCCCTATAGCAATCAGCCCCAGCATTTT.